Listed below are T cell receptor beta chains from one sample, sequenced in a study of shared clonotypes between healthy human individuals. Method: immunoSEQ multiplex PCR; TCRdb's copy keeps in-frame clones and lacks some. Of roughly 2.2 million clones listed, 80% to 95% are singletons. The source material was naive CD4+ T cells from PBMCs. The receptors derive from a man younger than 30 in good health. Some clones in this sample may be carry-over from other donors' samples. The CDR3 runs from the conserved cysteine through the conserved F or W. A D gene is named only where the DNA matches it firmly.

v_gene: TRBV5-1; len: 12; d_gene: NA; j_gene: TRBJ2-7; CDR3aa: CASSPSGPEQYF
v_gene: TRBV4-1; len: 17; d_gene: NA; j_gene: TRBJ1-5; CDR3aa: CASSPARGGGGYQPQHF
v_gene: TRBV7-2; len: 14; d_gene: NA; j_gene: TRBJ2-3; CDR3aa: CASSLELPPGTQYF
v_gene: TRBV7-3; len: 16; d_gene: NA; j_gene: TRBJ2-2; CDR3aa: CASSPRGDYDTGELFF
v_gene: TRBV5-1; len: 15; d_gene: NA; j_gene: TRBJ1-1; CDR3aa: CASSSQNPKNTEAFF
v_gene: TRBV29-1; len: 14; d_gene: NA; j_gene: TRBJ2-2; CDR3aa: CSVEEGQGTGELFF
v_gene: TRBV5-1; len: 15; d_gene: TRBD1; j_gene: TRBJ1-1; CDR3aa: CASSPTDRVNTEAFF
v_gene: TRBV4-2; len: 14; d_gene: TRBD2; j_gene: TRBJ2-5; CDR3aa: CASSRGLAEETQYF
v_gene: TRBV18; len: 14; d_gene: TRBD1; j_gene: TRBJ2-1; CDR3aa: CASSASGQEGEQFF
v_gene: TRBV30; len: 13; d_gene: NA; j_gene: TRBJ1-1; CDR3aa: CAWSVRSTAEAFF
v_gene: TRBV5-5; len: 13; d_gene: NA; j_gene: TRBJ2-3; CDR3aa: CASSSHSTDTQYF
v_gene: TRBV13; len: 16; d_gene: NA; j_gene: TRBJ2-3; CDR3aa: CASSWDGVGNADTQYF
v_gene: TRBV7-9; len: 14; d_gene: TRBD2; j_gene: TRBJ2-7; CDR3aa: CASSSGTSGTNQYF
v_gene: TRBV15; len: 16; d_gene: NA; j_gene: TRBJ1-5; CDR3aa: CATSSSQVYSNQPQHF
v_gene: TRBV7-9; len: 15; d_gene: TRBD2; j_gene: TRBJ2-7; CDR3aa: CASSLLAGGSYEQYF
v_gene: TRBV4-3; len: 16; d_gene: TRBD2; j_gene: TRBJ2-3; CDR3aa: CASSQVLAGDTDTQYF